The clone carrying this TCR beta chain was recorded many times. Unique molecular identifiers were attached to individual cDNA molecules. TCRdb analysed the 5' RACE reads with MiXCR anew, one entry per CDR3 protein. In the table there are about 55,000 distinct CDR3 sequences, 6.5% to 7.5% of which are singletons. The CDR3 sequence is 15 residues long. Germline-derived CDR1 and CDR2 are LNHDA and SQIVND (reference sequence). Trimming removed 3 bases at V and 4 bases at J, with 10 bases between. These data come from a study of early T cells in non-severe SARS-CoV-2 infection. The chain carries TRBV19 and TRBJ2-6; tentatively, D is TRBD1 (5 bases). The source was whole blood, collected at baseline. The clonotype was recovered from an adult who was a healthcare worker with PCR-confirmed SARS-CoV-2 infection or an uninfected control (not recorded which). The CDR3 region is CASSIVRAGANVLTF. As DNA, the CDR3 is TGTGCCAGTAGTATTGTCAGGGCCGGGGCCAACGTCCTGACTTTC.